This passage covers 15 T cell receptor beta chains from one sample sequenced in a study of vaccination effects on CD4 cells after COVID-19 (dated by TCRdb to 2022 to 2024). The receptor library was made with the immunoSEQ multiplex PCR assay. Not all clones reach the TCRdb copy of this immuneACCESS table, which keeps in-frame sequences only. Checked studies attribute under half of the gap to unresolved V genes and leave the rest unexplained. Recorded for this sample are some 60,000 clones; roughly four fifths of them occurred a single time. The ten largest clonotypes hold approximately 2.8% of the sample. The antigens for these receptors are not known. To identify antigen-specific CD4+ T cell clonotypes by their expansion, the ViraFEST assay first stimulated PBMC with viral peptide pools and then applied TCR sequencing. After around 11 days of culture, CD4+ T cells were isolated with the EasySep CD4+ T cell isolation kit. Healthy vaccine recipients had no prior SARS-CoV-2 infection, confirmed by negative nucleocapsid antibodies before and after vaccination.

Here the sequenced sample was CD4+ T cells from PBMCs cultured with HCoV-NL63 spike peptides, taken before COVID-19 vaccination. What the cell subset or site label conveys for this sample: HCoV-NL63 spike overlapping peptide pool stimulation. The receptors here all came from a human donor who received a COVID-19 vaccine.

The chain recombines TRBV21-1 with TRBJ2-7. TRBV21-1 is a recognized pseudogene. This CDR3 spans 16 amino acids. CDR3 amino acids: CASSTSDGRSSYEQYV. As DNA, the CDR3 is TGTGCCAGCAGCACCTCGGACGGCCGAAGCTCCTACGAGCAGTACGTC.

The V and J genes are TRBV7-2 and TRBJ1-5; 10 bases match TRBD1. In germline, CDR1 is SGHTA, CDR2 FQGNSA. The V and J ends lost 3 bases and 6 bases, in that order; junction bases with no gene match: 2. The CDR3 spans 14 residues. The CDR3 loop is CASSLTGGTQPQHF. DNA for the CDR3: TGTGCCAGCAGCTTGACAGGGGGCACTCAGCCCCAGCATTTT.

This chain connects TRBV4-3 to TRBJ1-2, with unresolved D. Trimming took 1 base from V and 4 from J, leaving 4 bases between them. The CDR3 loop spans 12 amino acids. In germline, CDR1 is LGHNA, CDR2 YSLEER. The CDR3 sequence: CASSQGIYGYTF. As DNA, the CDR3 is TGCGCCAGCAGCCAAGGGATCTATGGCTACACCTTC.

The CDR3 DNA sequence: TGTGCCAGCAGCTTAATGGGCCAGAACACTGAAGCTTTCTTT. Amino acids: CASSLMGQNTEAFF. The V call is TRBV7-3, the J call TRBJ1-1; D not resolved. Trimming left V 1 base short and J 1 base short, with 7 bases between. Per germline, CDR1 SGHTA and CDR2 FQGTGA. CDR3 size: 14 residues. Filled out from reference TRBV7-3 and TRBJ1-1, the complete variable domain reads GAGVSQTPSNKVTEKGKYVELRCDPISGHTALYWYRQSLGQGPEFLIYFQGTGAADDSGLPNDRFFAVRPEGSVSTLKIQRTERGDSAVYLCASSLMGQNTEAFFGQGTRLTVV.

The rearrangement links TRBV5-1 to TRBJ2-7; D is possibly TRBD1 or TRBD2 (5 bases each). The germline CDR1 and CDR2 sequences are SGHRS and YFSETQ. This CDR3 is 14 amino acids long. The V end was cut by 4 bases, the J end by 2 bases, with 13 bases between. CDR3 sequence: CASSPRDGTYEQYV. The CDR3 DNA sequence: TGCGCCAGCAGCCCCCGGGACGGAACCTACGAGCAGTACGTC.

CDR3 in DNA: TGCGCCAGCAGCATTCGGACAGGGGGGGGGAACACTGAAGCTTTCTTT. Translation gives CASSIRTGGGNTEAFF. J is TRBJ1-1 and V is TRBV5-1, with 10 bases matching TRBD1. The germline V gene encodes CDR1 SGHRS and CDR2 YFSETQ. V lost 4 bases to trimming and J lost 1 base; unmatched junction nucleotides: 7. There are 16 residues in the CDR3. The whole variable domain, remainder taken from reference TRBV5-1 and TRBJ1-1, is KAGVTQTPRYLIKTRGQQVTLSCSPISGHRSVSWYQQTPGQGLQFLFEYFSETQRNKGNFPGRFSGRQFSNSRSEMNVSTLELGDSALYLCASSIRTGGGNTEAFFGQGTRLTVV.

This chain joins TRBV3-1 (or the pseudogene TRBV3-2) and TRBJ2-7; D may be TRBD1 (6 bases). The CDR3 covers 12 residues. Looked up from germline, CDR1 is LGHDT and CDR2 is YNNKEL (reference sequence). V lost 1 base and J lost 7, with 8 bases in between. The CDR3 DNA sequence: TGTGCCAGCAGCCAAGTCACAGGGGAGCAGTACGTC. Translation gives CASSQVTGEQYV.

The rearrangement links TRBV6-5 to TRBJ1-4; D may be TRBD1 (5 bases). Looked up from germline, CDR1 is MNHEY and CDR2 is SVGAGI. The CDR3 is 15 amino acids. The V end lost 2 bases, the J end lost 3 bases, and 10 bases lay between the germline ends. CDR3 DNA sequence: TGTGCCAGCAGTTACCGGGGGTTCGCTAATGAAAAACTGTTTTTT. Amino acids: CASSYRGFANEKLFF.

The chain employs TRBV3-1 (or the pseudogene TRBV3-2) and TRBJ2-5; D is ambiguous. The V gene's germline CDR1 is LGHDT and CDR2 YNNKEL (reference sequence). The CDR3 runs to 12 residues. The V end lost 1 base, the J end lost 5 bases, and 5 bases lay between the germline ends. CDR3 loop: CASSQVSETQYF. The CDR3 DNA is TGTGCCAGCAGCCAAGTTTCGGAGACCCAGTACTTC.

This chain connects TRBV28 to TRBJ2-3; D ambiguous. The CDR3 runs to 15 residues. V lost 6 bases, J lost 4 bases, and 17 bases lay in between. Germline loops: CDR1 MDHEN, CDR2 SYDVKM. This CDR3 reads CASSSTEMSADTQYF. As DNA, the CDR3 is TGTGCCAGCAGCTCCACTGAGATGAGTGCAGATACGCAGTATTTT.

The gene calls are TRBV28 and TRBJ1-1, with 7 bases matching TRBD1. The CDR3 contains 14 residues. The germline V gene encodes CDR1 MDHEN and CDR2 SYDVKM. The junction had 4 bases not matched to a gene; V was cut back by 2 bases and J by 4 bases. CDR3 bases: TGTGCCAGCAGTTTAGACAGGGTGAGCACTGAAGCTTTCTTT. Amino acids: CASSLDRVSTEAFF.

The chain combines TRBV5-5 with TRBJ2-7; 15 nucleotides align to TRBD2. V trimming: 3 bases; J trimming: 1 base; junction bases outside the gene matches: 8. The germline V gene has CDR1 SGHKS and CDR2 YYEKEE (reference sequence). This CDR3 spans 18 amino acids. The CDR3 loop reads CASSWGTSGGISSYEQYV. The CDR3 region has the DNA TGTGCCAGCAGCTGGGGGACTAGCGGGGGGATTTCTTCCTACGAGCAGTACGTC.

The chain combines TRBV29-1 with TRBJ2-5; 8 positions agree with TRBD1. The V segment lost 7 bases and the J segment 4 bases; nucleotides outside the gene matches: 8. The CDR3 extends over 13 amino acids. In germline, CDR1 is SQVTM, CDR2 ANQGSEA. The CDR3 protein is CSARGQGGETQYF. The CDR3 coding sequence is TGCAGCGCCAGAGGACAGGGCGGAGAGACCCAGTACTTC.

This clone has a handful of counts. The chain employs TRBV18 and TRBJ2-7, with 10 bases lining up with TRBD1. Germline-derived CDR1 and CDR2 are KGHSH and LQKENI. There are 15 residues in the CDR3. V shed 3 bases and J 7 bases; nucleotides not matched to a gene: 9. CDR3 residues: CASSPQGQGSEEQYV. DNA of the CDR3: TGTGCCAGCTCACCCCAGGGACAGGGGTCGGAAGAGCAGTACGTC.

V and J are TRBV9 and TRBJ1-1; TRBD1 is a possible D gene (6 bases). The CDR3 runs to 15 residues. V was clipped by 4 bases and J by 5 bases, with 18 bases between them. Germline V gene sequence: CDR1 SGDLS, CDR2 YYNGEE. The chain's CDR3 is CASSPRADSGTEAFF. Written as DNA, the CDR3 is TGTGCCAGCAGCCCGAGGGCGGACAGCGGGACTGAAGCTTTCTTT.